The TCR beta chain under discussion was sequenced for a study of blood T cell repertoires in COVID-19 (dated by TCRdb to the early 2020s). Study-wide context: Samples from collaborators originated in the United States, Italy and Spain and spanned both the acute and convalescent phases of COVID-19. The dataset comprised deeply sampled blood TCRbeta repertoires from subjects exposed to, actively infected with, or recovered from COVID-19. The samples were drawn from the first 160 participants of the ongoing ImmuneRACE study and from 1,254 subjects provided by 6 global collaborators. The repertoires were made available in a free public database intended to serve as a resource for research on the immune response to SARS-CoV-2. Where available, HLA class I and class II types were taken from metadata supplied by the sample provider and were not determined by assay-based typing. The material from the prospective study consisted of cDNA or gDNA derived from T cells, B-cell-depleted T cells, or PBMCs. A de-identified subject ID, COVID-19 status, age in years and sex were almost always included in the sample metadata. What the authors observed across the whole study: How much clinical and demographic metadata was included differed by source and by participant, and the metadata was provided uncurated.

Points on this clone: Its antigen is not yet known. Per-base qualities were not stored, and no clone one base away is much larger.

TCRbeta CDR3 regions were amplified from genomic DNA using the immunoSEQ Assay, a bias-controlled multiplex PCR. The authors' pipeline ran thus. The number of nucleated cells in each sample was estimated from the amplification of reference gene primers within the assay. To quantify the absolute abundance of each unique TCRbeta CDR3 rearrangement, sequence reads were collapsed and filtered. Productive Simpson clonality was computed per sample as the square root of Simpson's diversity index over productive rearrangements. TCRdb mirrors the immuneACCESS table, restricted to in-frame sequences. Some clones are absent from its copies; in checked studies, under half trace to an unresolved V gene, and the reason for the others is unknown. V, J and clone size derive from that table, while D and trimming were established from the DNA sequence. This sample has around 98,000 clones in its table, and about 80% of those were observed once. Together, the top ten hold about 11% of the sample.

Whole blood was collected in K2EDTA tubes by collaborating institutions according to the institutions' own protocols. For TCRbeta analysis, collaborators shipped samples as frozen whole blood, isolated PBMCs, or DNA extracted from either of those sample types. Reading the germline V gene gives CDR1 MGHDK and CDR2 SYGVNS. The CDR3 runs 15 amino acids, cysteine and phenylalanine included. Only CDR3 DNA remains: 45 bases, in frame from the first base. Between the V and J ends, shortened by 4 bases and 10 bases respectively, the junction contains 17 bases. The receptor comes from a man in his sixties or seventies with active or convalescent COVID-19. The sequenced sample was peripheral blood. The rearrangement joined TRBV25-1 to TRBJ1-6; the D segment cannot be called with confidence. The CDR3 reads as follows: CASSGPTVLNSPLHF. The DNA sequence follows: TGTGCCAGCAGTGGGCCCACAGTTCTGAACTCACCCCTCCACTTT. With the portions outside the CDR3 filled from the reference TRBV25-1 and TRBJ1-6 genes, the complete variable region becomes EADIYQTPRYLVIGTGKKITLECSQTMGHDKMYWYQQDPGMELHLIHYSYGVNSTEKGDLSSESTVSRIRTEHFPLTLESARPSHTSQYLCASSGPTVLNSPLHFGNGTRLTVT.